This T cell receptor beta chain was retrieved from a study of T cells in Graves' hyperthyroidism and ophthalmopathy. Thyroid ultrasound and orbital computed tomography, with clinical symptoms and serum thyroxine and TRAb, informed diagnoses. The V gene's germline CDR1 is MDHEN and CDR2 SYDVKM. Between the trimmed V and J ends, which lost 3 bases and 2 bases, there was a span of 20 bases. The CDR3 contains 17 residues. This clonotype has a handful of counts. Regions amplified from RNA transcripts were the TCR beta CDR3 regions. Initially, a first-round RT-PCR of the TCR CDR3 employed the HTBI primer set. TCRdb recomputed calls from the multiplex PCR reads with MiXCR, one row per CDR3 protein. Of about 300,000 distinct CDR3 sequences listed, around 17% are singletons.

The chain employs TRBV28 and TRBJ2-7; D not resolved. This TCR derives from a man younger than 40 with Graves' hyperthyroidism. Sequencing was carried out using blood. The CDR3 region has the DNA TGTGCCAGCAGTTTTGAGGCACGGATTAAATATACCTACGAGCAGTACTTC. This codes for CASSFEARIKYTYEQYF.